The T cell receptor beta chain under discussion was sequenced for a study of T cells after yellow fever vaccination. Whole-study context: Each low-cell-number fraction was prepared by means of SMART-Seq v4 Ultra Low Input.

The CDR3 has 16 residues. CDR1 and CDR2 from the germline V gene are MGHRA and YSYEKL. The J segment lost 2 bases and the V segment lost 0 bases, leaving 4 bases of the junction unmatched. In the case of this clonotype: No antigen is known for it.

5'RACE template switching added a universal primer site and UMIs to TCR cDNA. TCRdb re-analysed the 5' RACE reads in MiXCR, keeping a single row per CDR3 protein. The profile covers fewer than 400,000 distinct CDR3 sequences, with around a tenth appearing a single time and over 3% taken by the ten largest. Whole-study results and caveats: The presence of abundant clonotypes contaminating from the bulk population was possible in FACS-sorted repertoires. Subsequent booster samples again held most clones from primary vaccination (96% CD4, about 86% CD8).

The J gene is TRBJ2-1, the V gene TRBV4-1; 7 bases match TRBD2. Here the sequenced sample was CD4+ T cells sorted from PBMCs, taken 45 days after the yellow fever booster vaccination. The sequence came from a man between 18 and 35 years old who received the YFV17D yellow fever vaccine. The CDR3 DNA reads TGCGCCAGCAGCCAAGAAGCCCGGGGGGCCTACAATGAGCAGTTCTTC. The encoded protein is CASSQEARGAYNEQFF.